These 25 T cell receptor beta chains share one sample of origin, sequenced in a study of T cells in Graves' hyperthyroidism and ophthalmopathy. The TCR beta CDR3 regions underwent amplification using RNA transcripts as the source. The HTBI primer set was used in a first-round RT-PCR of the TCR CDR3. One entry per CDR3 protein, called by TCRdb with MiXCR from the multiplex PCR reads. The profile shows 750,000 to 900,000 distinct CDR3 sequences, around 39% of them singletons. The sequenced sample consisted of blood. The source is a man between 18 and 29 years old with Graves' hyperthyroidism.

This clonotype turned up a few times. The chain joins TRBV4-1 to TRBJ2-2; D is perhaps TRBD1 or TRBD2 (5 bases each). Germline V gene data show CDR1 as MGHRA and CDR2 as YSYEKL. This CDR3 contains 15 residues. V was pared by 1 base and J by 4 bases, with 10 bases between. This chain's CDR3 is CASSQAQGVTGELFF. CDR3 in DNA: TGCGCCAGCAGCCAAGCTCAGGGAGTCACCGGGGAGCTGTTTTTT.

This clonotype has a handful of counts. One end of the junction is discordant with germline, which a read error may explain. The chain is built from TRBV7-9 and TRBJ2-5; 7 bases match TRBD2. CDR3 length equals 17 residues. Germline V lookup: CDR1 SEHNR, CDR2 FQNEAQ (reference sequence). This chain's CDR3 is CANSLRGEASYGETQYF. Written as DNA, the CDR3 is TGTGCCAACAGCTTACGGGGGGAGGCTAGTTACGGAGAGACCCAGTACTTC.

With regard to this clonotype: A single base separates this from a much larger clone, so it may be a read error. The genes are TRBV29-1 and TRBJ2-7; D ambiguous. Germline lookup yields CDR1 SQVTM and CDR2 ANQGSEA. CDR3 size: 12 residues. The CDR3 nucleotides are TGCAGCGTTGGGTCCCTCGCCTACAAGCAGTACTTC. It codes for CSVGSLAYKQYF.

This clonotype was found once. The gene calls are TRBV7-2 and TRBJ2-7, with TRBD2 matching over 7 bases. This CDR3 region has 15 residues. Germline V gene data show CDR1 as SGHTA and CDR2 as FQGNSA. V dropped 1 base and J dropped 7; count of bases not matched to a gene: 10. The CDR3 protein is CASSLGGGPLGEQYF. Written as DNA, the CDR3 is TGTGCCAGCAGCTTAGGGGGAGGGCCCCTGGGTGAGCAGTACTTC.

The chain carries TRBV7-2 and TRBJ2-5; the D is unclear. V was shortened by 5 bases and J by 5 bases, with 15 bases between the two germline ends. The CDR3 totals 14 residues. The germline gives CDR1 SGHTA, CDR2 FQGNSA. CDR3: CASSQEDIRETQYF. The CDR3 DNA reads as TGTGCCAGCAGCCAAGAAGATATCAGGGAGACCCAGTACTTC.

In the case of this clonotype: The junction shows a germline mismatch at one end, possibly a read error. The J gene is TRBJ1-5, the V gene TRBV5-5; the match to TRBD1 covers 11 bases. Germline assignment: CDR1 SGHKS and CDR2 YYEKEE (reference sequence). CDR3 length: 15 residues. This CDR3 reads CASSSDRGQGQPRHF. The CDR3 DNA is TGTGCCAGCAGCTCGGACAGGGGGCAGGGTCAGCCCCGGCATTTT.

This clonotype was counted a few times. The CDR3 DNA is TGTGCTAGTGGTTTAGTCACGGGGGACAGGGTATCCGGTGGCTACACCTTC. This encodes CASGLVTGDRVSGGYTF. The chain is built from TRBV12-5 and TRBJ1-2; 9 nucleotides agree with TRBD1. The J segment lost 7 bases and the V segment lost 3 bases, leaving 15 bases of the junction unmatched. The germline gives CDR1 LGHNT, CDR2 FRNRAP. The length of the CDR3 is 17 residues. The variable domain in full, with the rest retrieved from reference TRBV12-5 and TRBJ1-2, is DARVTQTPRHKVTEMGQEVTMRCQPILGHNTVFWYRQTMMQGLELLAYFRNRAPLDDSGMPKDRFSAEMPDATLATLKIQPSEPRDSAVYFCASGLVTGDRVSGGYTFGSGTRLTVV.

The chain combines TRBV29-1 with TRBJ1-2, with TRBD1 identical over 9 bases. CDR1 and CDR2 (germline): SQVTM, ANQGSEA. The V gene end was trimmed by 6 bases and the J gene end by 4 bases; junction bases not matched to a gene: 12. The length of the CDR3 is 15 residues. DNA for the CDR3: TGCAGCGTGGTACAGGGGGGACAGGGACGCTATGGCTACACCTTC. It translates to CSVVQGGQGRYGYTF.

This clonotype appeared many times. The chain joins TRBV29-1 to TRBJ2-7; 8 bases are shared with TRBD1. The CDR3 runs to 13 residues. V shed 3 bases, J shed 3 bases, and the junction held 4 bases outside the gene matches. Germline V CDR1 and CDR2: SQVTM, ANQGSEA. The CDR3 sequence is CSVETGAGYEQYF. In DNA form, the CDR3 reads TGCAGCGTTGAGACAGGGGCAGGCTACGAGCAGTACTTC.

This clonotype was counted ten times or more. The CDR3 is CSAPDPFSYEQYF. The CDR3 DNA reads as TGCAGTGCTCCCGATCCGTTTTCCTACGAGCAGTACTTC. The rearrangement uses TRBV20-1 and TRBJ2-7; D is uncertain. The V and J ends lost 5 bases and 1 base respectively, with 12 bases between them. Germline lookup yields CDR1 DFQATT and CDR2 SNEGSKA (reference sequence). The CDR3 is 13 amino acids.

The rearrangement uses TRBV29-1 and TRBJ2-5, with a weak D call TRBD1 (5 bases). V was cut by 6 bases and J by 9 bases, with 20 bases left in between. CDR1 is SQVTM and CDR2 is ANQGSEA in the germline V gene. This CDR3 spans 13 amino acids. The CDR3 region is CSVGQGRGQPQYF. The CDR3, as DNA: TGCAGCGTAGGGCAGGGAAGGGGTCAGCCCCAGTACTTC.

V and J are TRBV7-3 and TRBJ2-5; TRBD2 aligns across 9 bases. CDR1 is SGHTA, CDR2 FQGTGA, per germline. The CDR3 spans 16 residues. V gave up 1 base and J gave up 5 bases; unmatched junction bases: 8. The CDR3 DNA follows: TGTGCCAGCAGCTTAATCGGCGGGGGGGTCGTGGAGACCCAGTACTTC. Translation gives CASSLIGGGVVETQYF.

The chain links TRBV29-1 to TRBJ2-5, with TRBD1 identical over 7 bases. The DNA matches TRBJ2-7 better at its end, which makes the J call doubtful. The V gene's germline CDR1 is SQVTM and CDR2 ANQGSEA. CDR3 length: 13 residues. This CDR3 reads CSVEGRGFDEQYF. CDR3 bases: TGCAGCGTTGAAGGCAGGGGGTTTGACGAGCAGTACTTC.

There are many counts of this clonotype. The V call is TRBV10-3, the J call TRBJ1-2, with D uncertain. This CDR3 spans 13 amino acids. Germline V gene data show CDR1 as ENHRY and CDR2 as SYGVKD. The V and J ends lost 2 bases and 2 bases respectively, with 6 bases between them. Here the CDR3 DNA reads TGTGCCATCAGTGAGAGCAGAAACTATGGCTACACCTTC. Translated: CAISESRNYGYTF.

The rearrangement joins TRBV24-1 to TRBJ2-3, with 9 bases aligning to TRBD2. The germline V gene encodes CDR1 KGHDR and CDR2 SFDVKD. The CDR3 is 14 amino acids. The junction had 2 bases not matched to a gene; V was cut back by 4 bases and J by 4 bases. This CDR3 reads CATSDVAGADTQYF. CDR3 nucleotide sequence: TGTGCCACCAGTGACGTAGCGGGAGCAGATACGCAGTATTTT.

This clonotype was counted ten times or more. The chain employs TRBV29-1 and TRBJ2-7; D is unresolved. Germline-derived CDR1 and CDR2 are SQVTM and ANQGSEA. Trimming removed 7 bases from V and 6 bases from J, with 16 bases in between. The CDR3 totals 12 residues. The CDR3 DNA reads as TGCAGCGCTACTATCCTAGTGGGCGAGCAGTACTTC. This sequence encodes CSATILVGEQYF.

The chain employs TRBV29-1 and TRBJ2-7; no reliable D call. Trimming removed 8 bases from V and 1 base from J, with 15 bases in between. CDR1 SQVTM and CDR2 ANQGSEA come from the germline V gene. The CDR3 runs to 13 residues. Here the CDR3 reads CSLKTDVSYEQYF. In nucleotides, the CDR3 is TGCAGCTTAAAAACAGACGTATCCTACGAGCAGTACTTC.

This clonotype was counted once. The chain is built from TRBV25-1 and TRBJ1-5, with D unclear. Germline-derived CDR1 and CDR2 are MGHDK and SYGVNS. Trimming pared 3 bases from V and 7 bases from J, leaving 13 bases between. CDR3 size: 14 residues. The CDR3 reads CASSDQGSRQPQHF. CDR3 in DNA: TGTGCCAGCAGTGATCAAGGGTCCCGCCAGCCCCAGCATTTT. The full variable domain, completed using reference TRBV25-1 and TRBJ1-5, is EADIYQTPRYLVIGTGKKITLECSQTMGHDKMYWYQQDPGMELHLIHYSYGVNSTEKGDLSSESTVSRIRTEHFPLTLESARPSHTSQYLCASSDQGSRQPQHFGDGTRLSIL.

This clonotype was counted at least ten times. V usage is TRBV24-1 and J usage is TRBJ2-2, with D perhaps TRBD1 (6 bases). The CDR3 spans 13 residues. Germline lookup yields CDR1 KGHDR and CDR2 SFDVKD. Trimming cost V 5 bases and J 4 bases, with 7 bases left between them. The CDR3 reads CATSAGVTGELFF. CDR3 in DNA: TGTGCCACCAGTGCAGGGGTCACCGGGGAGCTGTTTTTT.

This clonotype was seen more than once but under ten times. Here the CDR3 reads CSAKRTGTLYEQYF. DNA for the CDR3: TGCAGTGCTAAACGAACAGGGACCCTCTACGAGCAGTACTTC. This chain links TRBV20-1 with TRBJ2-7, with D possibly matching TRBD1 (6 bases). The CDR3 is made up of 14 amino acids. CDR1 is DFQATT, CDR2 SNEGSKA, per germline (reference sequence). Trimming took off 4 bases at V and 3 bases at J, with 16 bases between the two ends.

This clonotype has just a few counts. At one boundary the junction diverges from the germline segment, which might be a read error. This sequence joins TRBV6-9 and TRBJ1-6; no reliable D call. The CDR3 spans 15 residues. From germline, CDR1 is MNHGY and CDR2 SVAAGI. This CDR3 reads CASRQAAVIVSPLHF. The CDR3 DNA is TGCGCCAGCAGGCAGGCGGCCGTTATCGTTTCCCCCCTCCACTTT.

This clonotype was recorded a few times. The chain uses TRBV20-1 and TRBJ2-5, with 11 bases matching TRBD2. The CDR3 runs to 15 residues. V was pared by 1 base and J by 5 bases, with 6 bases of the junction left unmatched. The germline V gene encodes CDR1 DFQATT and CDR2 SNEGSKA (reference sequence). DNA for the CDR3: TGCAGTGCTAGAGGGCTAGCGGGGGGTTGGGAGACCCAGTACTTC. Translating it yields CSARGLAGGWETQYF.

Notes on this clonotype: Sequence at one end of the junction differs from germline and may be a read error. This chain joins TRBV20-1 and TRBJ2-5; 9 bases map to TRBD2. The CDR3 is 14 residues long. Germline values: CDR1 DFQATT, CDR2 SNEGSKA (reference sequence). CDR3 bases: TGCAGTCCTAGAGATCCTAGCGGGACAGAGACCCAGTACTTC. Its translation is CSPRDPSGTETQYF.

The chain combines TRBV7-9 with TRBJ2-5; D possibly corresponds to TRBD1 (6 bases). Germline loops: CDR1 SEHNR, CDR2 FQNEAQ (reference sequence). There are 15 residues in the CDR3. Between the trimmed V and J ends, which lost 1 base and 1 base, there was a span of 10 bases. CDR3 amino acids: CASSLDRVAQETQYF. The CDR3 region has the DNA TGTGCCAGCAGCTTAGACAGGGTGGCCCAAGAGACCCAGTACTTC.

This clonotype was detected once. This likely comes from a read error, as the CDR3 has no conserved phenylalanine or tryptophan at its end. No DNA is shown, since the ends of the CDR3 on it are uncertain; the CDR3 is the one TCRdb lists. The V call is TRBV2, the J call TRBJ1-4. Termini included, the CDR3 measures 8 amino acids. Germline V CDR1 and CDR2: SNHLY, FYNNEI. The CDR3 protein is CASSEERR.